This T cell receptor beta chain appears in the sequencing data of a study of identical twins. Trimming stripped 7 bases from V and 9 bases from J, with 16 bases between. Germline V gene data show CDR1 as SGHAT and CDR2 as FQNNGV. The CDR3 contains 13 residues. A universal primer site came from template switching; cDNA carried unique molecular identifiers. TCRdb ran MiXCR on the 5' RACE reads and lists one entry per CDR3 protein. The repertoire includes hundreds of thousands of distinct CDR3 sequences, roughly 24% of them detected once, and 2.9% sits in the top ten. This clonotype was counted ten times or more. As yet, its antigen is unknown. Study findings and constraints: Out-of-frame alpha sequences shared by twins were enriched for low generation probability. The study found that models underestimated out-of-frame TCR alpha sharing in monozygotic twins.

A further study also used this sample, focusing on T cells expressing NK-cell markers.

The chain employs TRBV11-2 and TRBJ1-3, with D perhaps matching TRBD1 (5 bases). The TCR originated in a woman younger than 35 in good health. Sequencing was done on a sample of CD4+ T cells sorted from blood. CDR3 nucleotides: TGTGCCAGCACAAACGCCCAGGGAGGCACCATATATTTT. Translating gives CASTNAQGGTIYF.